These 32 T cell receptor beta chains were all obtained from the same sample, sequenced in a study of control samples from healthy donors and cancer patients. Using immunoSEQ multiplex PCR, the repertoire was profiled, and TCRdb retains in-frame clones only, with some absent. Of 70,000 to 100,000 clones in the sample, 85% to 90% are singletons; the top ten hold 7.5% to 8%. The sample was blood. These receptors originate from a woman in her sixties in good health.

The rearrangement joins TRBV7-2 to TRBJ2-7; TRBD1 aligns across 8 bases. CDR3 length: 15 amino acids. The V and J ends lost 0 bases and 3 bases, in that order; junction bases with no gene match: 4. Germline V gene sequence: CDR1 SGHTA, CDR2 FQGNSA. CDR3 region: CASSLAQGAYYEQYF. The CDR3 nucleotides read TGTGCCAGCAGCTTAGCGCAGGGGGCTTACTACGAGCAGTACTTC.

In its sample, this clone ranks as medium-sized. This chain joins TRBV30 and TRBJ2-3; TRBD2 agrees at 10 bases. Germline CDR1 and CDR2: GTSNPN and SVGIG (reference sequence). The CDR3 is 14 residues long. V gave up 8 bases and J gave up 0 bases; unmatched junction bases: 5. The CDR3 DNA follows: TGTGCCGGTACTAGCGGGGCCAGCACAGATACGCAGTATTTT. Translation: CAGTSGASTDTQYF.

The V gene is TRBV7-8, the J gene TRBJ1-2, with no clear D. The CDR3 runs 15 residues. V was clipped by 0 bases and J by 7 bases, with 15 bases between them. CDR1 SGHVS and CDR2 FQNEAQ come from the germline V gene. The CDR3: CASSLASDPLSGYTF. DNA for the CDR3: TGTGCCAGCAGCTTAGCGTCAGACCCTTTGAGTGGCTACACCTTC.

V gene TRBV28 combines with J gene TRBJ2-7, with D possibly TRBD2 on 6 matching bases. The CDR3 runs 13 residues. The V end was cut by 10 bases, the J end by 6 bases, with 19 bases between. CDR1 is MDHEN and CDR2 is SYDVKM in the germline V gene. CDR3 protein: CATGVRANLEQYF. The CDR3 DNA follows: TGTGCCACGGGAGTAAGGGCCAATCTCGAGCAGTACTTC.

CDR3 bases: TGTGCCAGCAGTGGTACCGGGACCTCCGAAAGGGAGCAGTACTTC. Protein sequence: CASSGTGTSEREQYF. The chain employs TRBV25-1 and TRBJ2-7; D tentatively reads TRBD1 or TRBD2 (5 bases each). Trimming left V 4 bases short and J 7 bases short, with 20 bases between. Germline loops: CDR1 MGHDK, CDR2 SYGVNS. This CDR3 spans 15 amino acids.

This clone was recorded only once. This chain joins TRBV21-1 and TRBJ1-5. TRBV21-1 is a known pseudogene. The CDR3 covers 15 residues. CDR3 DNA sequence: TGTGCCAGCAGCCAAATGCGGTGTAGCAATCAGCCCCAGCATTTT. Its translation: CASSQMRCSNQPQHF.

V usage is TRBV28 and J usage is TRBJ1-2; TRBD1 agrees at 7 bases. CDR3 length equals 16 residues. V shed 6 bases, J shed 4 bases, and the junction held 14 bases outside the gene matches. CDR1 is MDHEN and CDR2 is SYDVKM in the germline V gene. CDR3 sequence: CASRPGQRRTFYGYTF. In DNA, the CDR3 is TGTGCCAGCAGGCCGGGACAGCGACGCACCTTCTATGGCTACACCTTC.

This sequence joins TRBV5-6 and TRBJ2-7; the D is unclear. The CDR3 runs 15 residues. V gave up 3 bases and J gave up 2 bases, with 15 bases separating them. Germline CDR1 and CDR2: SGHDT and YYEEEE. The CDR3 protein is CASSSPWQVTYEQYF. The DNA of the CDR3 is TGTGCCAGCAGCTCCCCCTGGCAGGTTACCTACGAGCAGTACTTC.

This chain uses TRBV7-9 with TRBJ1-6; TRBD1 aligns across 9 bases. CDR1 and CDR2 (germline): SEHNR, FQNEAQ (reference sequence). The CDR3 loop spans 14 amino acids. Germline trimming cut 2 bases from V and 9 bases from J; bases unmatched to any gene: 2. As DNA, the CDR3 is TGTGCCAGCAGCTTAACAGGGGGCAGTTCACCCCTCCACTTT. Translating it yields CASSLTGGSSPLHF.

This clone was seen only once. The V and J genes are TRBV9 and TRBJ1-3; the D gene is possibly TRBD1 (6 bases). V lost 4 bases and J 4 bases, leaving 18 bases between the germline ends. Per germline, CDR1 SGDLS and CDR2 YYNGEE. CDR3 length equals 16 residues. CDR3 coding DNA: TGTGCCAGCAGCAAGGGACACCGGGCGGGCGGAAACACCATATATTTT. It specifies CASSKGHRAGGNTIYF.

The genes are TRBV28 and TRBJ2-7; 7 positions agree with TRBD2. The CDR3 covers 14 residues. The ends lost 7 bases at V and 5 bases at J; junction bases unmatched: 11. Germline V gene data show CDR1 as MDHEN and CDR2 as SYDVKM. For the CDR3, the DNA is TGTGCCAGCAAGAGAATCGGGGGGTTCCACGAGCAGTACTTC. This codes for CASKRIGGFHEQYF.

This chain links TRBV14 with TRBJ1-1, with D hard to call. The CDR3 has 15 residues. With 1 base removed from V and 1 base from J, the gap between germline ends came to 10 bases. In germline, CDR1 is SGHDN, CDR2 FVKESK. The CDR3 region is CASSQAWRPNTEAFF. The CDR3 DNA reads TGTGCCAGCAGCCAAGCGTGGCGGCCGAACACTGAAGCTTTCTTT.

This clone showed up just once. CDR3 bases: TGTGCCAGAAGCTCTCAGCCGGGACACGGAAAATACGAGCAGTACTTC. Amino acids: CARSSQPGHGKYEQYF. This chain links TRBV5-3 with TRBJ2-7, with D maybe TRBD1 (6 bases). TRBV5-3 belongs to the ORF category, with a function that is uncertain. The CDR3 loop spans 16 amino acids. Deletions cut 3 bases from V and 4 bases from J, with 20 bases between.

The chain recombines TRBV6-4 with TRBJ2-3; 11 bases map to TRBD2. In germline, CDR1 is MRHNA, CDR2 SNTAGT. V lost 5 bases, J lost 5 bases, and 6 bases stayed unmatched. The CDR3 spans 15 residues. The CDR3 is CASSLAGGPGDTQYF. The CDR3 region has the DNA TGTGCCAGCAGTTTAGCGGGGGGGCCGGGAGATACGCAGTATTTT.

The rearrangement joins TRBV18 to TRBJ2-5; 11 bases are a match to TRBD2. Germline V gene lookup returns CDR1 KGHSH and CDR2 LQKENI. J was trimmed by 2 bases and V by 6 bases; bases with no gene match: 14. The CDR3 extends over 18 amino acids. CDR3: CASSRTSGLADLQETQYF. The CDR3 DNA reads as TGTGCCAGCTCGCGGACCTCGGGACTAGCGGATCTACAAGAGACCCAGTACTTC.

The chain links TRBV19 to TRBJ2-5; D may be TRBD1 (5 bases). The germline V gene encodes CDR1 LNHDA and CDR2 SQIVND (reference sequence). This CDR3 is built from 14 residues. Trimming shortened V by 5 bases and J by 4 bases, and 14 bases separated the two germline ends. CDR3 sequence reads: CASSVQDSTETQYF. CDR3 coding DNA: TGTGCCAGTAGTGTCCAAGACAGTACAGAGACCCAGTACTTC.

The CDR3 DNA is TGTGCCAGCAGTCCCCTAGGGGTAGTGAGCAATCAGCCCCAGCATTTT. This gives the protein CASSPLGVVSNQPQHF. The chain joins TRBV28 to TRBJ1-5; tentative D call: TRBD1 (5 bases). This CDR3 spans 16 amino acids. CDR1 MDHEN and CDR2 SYDVKM come from the germline V gene. The ends were cut back, 5 bases at V and 1 base at J, with 15 bases in the middle.

This chain uses TRBV2 with TRBJ2-2; D remains ambiguous. Germline loops: CDR1 SNHLY, CDR2 FYNNEI. The CDR3 is 14 residues long. The V and J ends lost 0 bases and 6 bases respectively, with 8 bases between them. The CDR3: CASSEAWSAGELFF. DNA of the CDR3: TGTGCCAGCAGTGAAGCTTGGTCGGCCGGGGAGCTGTTTTTT.

The chain carries TRBV28 and TRBJ2-4; D might be TRBD1 (5 bases). The ends were cut back, 7 bases at V and 0 bases at J, with 16 bases in the middle. The CDR3 spans 16 residues. Germline V lookup: CDR1 MDHEN, CDR2 SYDVKM. The CDR3 sequence is CASTPPGILAKNIQYF. The CDR3 DNA reads TGTGCCAGCACCCCGCCAGGGATATTAGCCAAAAACATTCAGTACTTC.

The rearrangement joins TRBV29-1 to TRBJ1-4; 9 positions agree with TRBD1. The CDR3 extends over 14 amino acids. With 7 bases clipped from V and 8 bases from J, the junction kept 11 bases outside the gene matches. Germline lookup yields CDR1 SQVTM and CDR2 ANQGSEA. Written as DNA, the CDR3 is TGCAGCGCCTCTAAAAACAGGGGGCGCGAAAAACTGTTTTTT. Amino acid sequence: CSASKNRGREKLFF.

The V call is TRBV28, the J call TRBJ2-3; D call uncertain. The CDR3 consists of 15 residues. The V end lost 4 bases, the J end lost 0 bases, and 11 bases lay between the germline ends. Germline CDR1 is MDHEN and CDR2 is SYDVKM. CDR3 amino acids: CASSSTGQSTDTQYF. The CDR3 DNA reads as TGTGCCAGCAGTTCTACCGGCCAGAGCACAGATACGCAGTATTTT.

The rearrangement joins TRBV28 to TRBJ1-1; no firm D call. The V gene lost 8 bases and the J gene lost 3 bases, with 19 bases spanning the gap. This CDR3 spans 15 amino acids. CDR1 is MDHEN, CDR2 SYDVKM, per germline. The CDR3 coding sequence is TGTGCCAGCGGACCGTCCCGGGCTTCTTACACTGAAGCTTTCTTT. Its protein product is CASGPSRASYTEAFF.

This chain links TRBV19 with TRBJ1-3; D uncertain. Germline CDR1 reads LNHDA; CDR2 reads SQIVND (reference sequence). Between the trimmed V and J ends, which lost 6 bases and 0 bases, there was a span of 9 bases. CDR3 length equals 14 residues. The CDR3 protein is CASRATDSGNTIYF. For the CDR3, the DNA is TGTGCCAGTAGAGCGACTGACTCTGGAAACACCATATATTTT.

The rearrangement joins TRBV5-5 to TRBJ1-2, with unresolved D. This CDR3 contains 13 residues. The V gene lost 2 bases and the J gene lost 6 bases, with 11 bases spanning the gap. The germline gives CDR1 SGHKS, CDR2 YYEKEE (reference sequence). CDR3 sequence reads: CASSFRAGDGYTF. The CDR3 region has the DNA TGTGCCAGCAGCTTCCGGGCAGGCGATGGCTACACCTTC.

V gene TRBV19 combines with J gene TRBJ2-5; 12 nucleotides line up with TRBD2. Germline loops: CDR1 LNHDA, CDR2 SQIVND (reference sequence). The CDR3 length is 18 residues. V shed 1 base and J 4 bases; nucleotides not matched to a gene: 10. The CDR3 DNA reads TGTGCCAGTAGTATAGTTGGGCTAGCGGGGGGGCCGGTAGAGACCCAGTACTTC. The encoded protein is CASSIVGLAGGPVETQYF.

The chain links TRBV10-2 to TRBJ2-3; D gene unclear. The V end lost 8 bases, the J end lost 4 bases, and 7 bases lay between the germline ends. The V gene's germline CDR1 is WSHSY and CDR2 SAAADI. This CDR3 has 11 amino acids. In nucleotides, the CDR3 is TGCGCCAGCGTTGGCGCAGATACGCAGTATTTT. Amino acid sequence: CASVGADTQYF.

The J gene is TRBJ2-5, the V gene TRBV6-2 or TRBV6-3; D may be TRBD1 or TRBD2 (5 bases each). Germline CDR1 and CDR2: MNHEY and SVGEGT. V was clipped by 2 bases and J by 9 bases, with 22 bases between them. This CDR3 is built from 16 residues. In DNA, the CDR3 is TGTGCCAGCAGTTACAGATCTTACCCAGCCAGAGGGGCCCAGTACTTC. It translates to CASSYRSYPARGAQYF.

V and J are TRBV7-2 and TRBJ1-3; TRBD1 matches 7 bases. From germline, CDR1 is SGHTA and CDR2 FQGNSA. The CDR3 totals 19 residues. The V gene end was trimmed by 5 bases and the J gene end by 4 bases; junction bases not matched to a gene: 20. As DNA, the CDR3 is TGTGCCAGCAGCCCCTATTTATCGATGACAGGGACGTCCGGAAACACCATATATTTT. Translation: CASSPYLSMTGTSGNTIYF.

The chain is built from TRBV18 and TRBJ2-2; unclear D gene. With 2 bases removed from V and 0 bases from J, the gap between germline ends came to 13 bases. The V gene's germline CDR1 is KGHSH and CDR2 LQKENI. The CDR3 consists of 17 residues. The CDR3 bases are TGTGCCAGCTCACCAGCCCCAGGCCTCACGAACACCGGGGAGCTGTTTTTT. Protein product: CASSPAPGLTNTGELFF.

This chain connects TRBV29-1 to TRBJ1-2, with D unresolved. Trimming shortened V by 4 bases and J by 8 bases, and 11 bases separated the two germline ends. The CDR3 extends over 11 amino acids. Germline CDR1 SQVTM, CDR2 ANQGSEA. CDR3 DNA: TGCAGCGTTGTAGAAGGGATAGGCTACACCTTC. Its protein is CSVVEGIGYTF. The variable domain in full, with the rest retrieved from reference TRBV29-1 and TRBJ1-2, is SAVISQKPSRDICQRGTSLTIQCQVDSQVTMMFWYRQQPGQSLTLIATANQGSEATYESGFVIDKFPISRPNLTFSTLTVSNMSPEDSSIYLCSVVEGIGYTFGSGTRLTVV.

The chain is built from TRBV19 and TRBJ2-7, with 8 positions matching TRBD1. V dropped 5 bases and J dropped 7; count of bases not matched to a gene: 16. CDR3 size: 16 residues. Germline V gene lookup returns CDR1 LNHDA and CDR2 SQIVND (reference sequence). In DNA, the CDR3 is TGTGCCAGTAGTCGACAAACGACAGGGGCTACCTGGGAGCAGTACTTC. Its protein product is CASSRQTTGATWEQYF.

This rearrangement joins TRBV2 to TRBJ1-5, with D possibly being TRBD1 (5 bases). The V end was cut by 6 bases, the J end by 7 bases, with 16 bases between. The CDR3 contains 14 residues. CDR1 is SNHLY, CDR2 FYNNEI, per germline. This CDR3 reads CASRTGRSGQPQHF. Written as DNA, the CDR3 is TGTGCCAGCAGGACGGGACGTAGTGGGCAGCCCCAGCATTTT.